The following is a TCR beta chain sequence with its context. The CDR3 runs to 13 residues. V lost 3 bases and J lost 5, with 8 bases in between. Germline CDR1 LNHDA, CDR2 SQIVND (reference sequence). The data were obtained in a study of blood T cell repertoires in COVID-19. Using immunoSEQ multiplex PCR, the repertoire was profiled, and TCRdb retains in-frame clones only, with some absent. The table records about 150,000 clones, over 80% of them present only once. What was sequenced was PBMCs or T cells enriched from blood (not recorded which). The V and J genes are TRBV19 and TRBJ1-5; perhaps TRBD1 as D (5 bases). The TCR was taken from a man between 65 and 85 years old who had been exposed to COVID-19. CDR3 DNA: TGTGCCAGTAGTATCGGGGGATATCAGCCCCAGCATTTT. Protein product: CASSIGGYQPQHF.